This T cell receptor (beta chain) was captured by sequencing in a study of blood T cell repertoires in COVID-19. In the study overall: COVID-19 samples collected from the United States, Italy and Spain covered acute and convalescent phases. The analysed material was cDNA or gDNA that came from T cells, B-cell-depleted T cells, or PBMCs.

Looked up from germline, CDR1 is GTSNPN and CDR2 is SVGIG (reference sequence). The CDR3 has 14 amino acids. V gave up 2 bases and J gave up 4 bases; unmatched junction bases: 5. All enrollees were roughly 18 to 90 years old and from under 25 US areas. In the original processing: Amplifying reference gene primers gave estimates of nucleated cell counts. TCRdb's copy holds only in-frame clones and misses some; the assay was immunoSEQ multiplex PCR. V, J and clone size are taken as reported in that table, and D and trimming were inferred from the DNA itself. This sample has 250,000 or so clones; 86% occur once, and the top ten carry about 2.1%.

The source material was PBMCs or T cells enriched from blood (not recorded which). The receptor was derived from a woman aged 45-65 years who had recovered from COVID-19. The J gene is TRBJ2-3, the V gene TRBV30; the match to TRBD1 covers 8 bases. CDR3 in DNA: TGTGCCTGGAGTTCAGGGGGCACCTCAGATACGCAGTATTTT. Translation: CAWSSGGTSDTQYF.